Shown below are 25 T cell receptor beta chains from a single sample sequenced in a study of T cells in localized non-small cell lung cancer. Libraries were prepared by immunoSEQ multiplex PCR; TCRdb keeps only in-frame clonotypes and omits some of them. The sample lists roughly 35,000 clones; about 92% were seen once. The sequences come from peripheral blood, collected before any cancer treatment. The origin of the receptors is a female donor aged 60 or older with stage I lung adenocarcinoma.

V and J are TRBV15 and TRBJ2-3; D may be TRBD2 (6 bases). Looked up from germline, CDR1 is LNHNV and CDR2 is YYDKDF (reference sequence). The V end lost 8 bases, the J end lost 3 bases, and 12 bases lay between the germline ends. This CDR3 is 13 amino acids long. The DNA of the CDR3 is TGTGCCACCGCCGGGGAGGATACAGATACGCAGTATTTT. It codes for CATAGEDTDTQYF. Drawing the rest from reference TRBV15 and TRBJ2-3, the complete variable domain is DAMVIQNPRYQVTQFGKPVTLSCSQTLNHNVMYWYQQKSSQAPKLLFHYYDKDFNNEADTPDNFQSRRPNTSFCFLDIRSPGLGDTAMYLCATAGEDTDTQYFGPGTRLTVL.

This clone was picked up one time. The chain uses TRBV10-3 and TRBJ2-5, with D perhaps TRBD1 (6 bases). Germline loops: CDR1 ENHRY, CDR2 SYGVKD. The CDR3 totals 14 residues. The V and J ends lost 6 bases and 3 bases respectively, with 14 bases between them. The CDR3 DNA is TGTGCCATCAGCCCGCCGGACAGTGAAGAGACCCAGTACTTC. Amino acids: CAISPPDSEETQYF.

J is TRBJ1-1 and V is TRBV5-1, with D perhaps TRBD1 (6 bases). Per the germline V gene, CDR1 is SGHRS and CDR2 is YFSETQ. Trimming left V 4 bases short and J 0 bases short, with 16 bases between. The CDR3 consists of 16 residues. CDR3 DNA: TGCGCCAGCAGCGCCGGACAGACGGTTATGAACACTGAAGCTTTCTTT. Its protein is CASSAGQTVMNTEAFF. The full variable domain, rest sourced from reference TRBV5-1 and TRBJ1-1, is KAGVTQTPRYLIKTRGQQVTLSCSPISGHRSVSWYQQTPGQGLQFLFEYFSETQRNKGNFPGRFSGRQFSNSRSEMNVSTLELGDSALYLCASSAGQTVMNTEAFFGQGTRLTVV.

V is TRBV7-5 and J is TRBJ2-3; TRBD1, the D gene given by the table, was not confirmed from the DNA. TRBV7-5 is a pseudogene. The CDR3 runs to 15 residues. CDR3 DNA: TGTGCCAGAAGCTTACCCAGGGGTGGCACAGATACGCAGTATTTT. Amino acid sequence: CARSLPRGGTDTQYF.

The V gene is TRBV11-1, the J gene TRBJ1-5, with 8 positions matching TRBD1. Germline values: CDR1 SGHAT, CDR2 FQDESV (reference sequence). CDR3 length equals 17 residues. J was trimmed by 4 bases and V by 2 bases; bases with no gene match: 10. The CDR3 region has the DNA TGTGCCAGCAGCTTACCAGCCCCTGACAGGGGAAATCAGCCCCAGCATTTT. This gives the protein CASSLPAPDRGNQPQHF.

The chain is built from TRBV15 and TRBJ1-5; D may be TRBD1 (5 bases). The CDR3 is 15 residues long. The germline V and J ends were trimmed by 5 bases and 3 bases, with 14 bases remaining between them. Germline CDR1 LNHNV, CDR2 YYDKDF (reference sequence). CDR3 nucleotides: TGTGCCACCAGCCCCCGGGGACGGCTCAATCAGCCCCAGCATTTT. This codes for CATSPRGRLNQPQHF.

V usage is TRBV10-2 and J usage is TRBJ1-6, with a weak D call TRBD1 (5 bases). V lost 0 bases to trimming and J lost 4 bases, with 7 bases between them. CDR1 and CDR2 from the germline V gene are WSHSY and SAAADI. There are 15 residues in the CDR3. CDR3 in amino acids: CASSESTAYNSPLHF. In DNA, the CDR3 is TGCGCCAGCAGTGAGTCGACAGCTTATAATTCACCCCTCCACTTT.

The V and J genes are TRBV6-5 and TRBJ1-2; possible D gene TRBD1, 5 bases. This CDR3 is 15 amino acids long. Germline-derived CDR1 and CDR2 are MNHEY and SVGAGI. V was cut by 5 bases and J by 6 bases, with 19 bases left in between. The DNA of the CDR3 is TGTGCCAGCAGTCCCCAGGGCGGAGGAACTAATGGCTACACCTTC. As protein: CASSPQGGGTNGYTF.

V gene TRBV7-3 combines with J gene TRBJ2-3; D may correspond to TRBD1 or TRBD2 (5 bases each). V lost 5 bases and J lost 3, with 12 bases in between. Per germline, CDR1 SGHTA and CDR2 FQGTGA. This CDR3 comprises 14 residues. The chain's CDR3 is CASSQGTVTDTQYF. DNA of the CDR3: TGTGCCAGCAGCCAAGGGACCGTAACAGATACGCAGTATTTT.

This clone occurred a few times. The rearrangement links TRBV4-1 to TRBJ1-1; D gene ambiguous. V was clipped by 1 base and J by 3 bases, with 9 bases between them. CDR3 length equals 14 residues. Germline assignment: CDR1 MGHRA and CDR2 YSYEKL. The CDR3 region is CASSQVVRYTEAFF. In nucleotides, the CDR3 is TGCGCCAGCAGCCAAGTTGTCAGGTACACTGAAGCTTTCTTT.

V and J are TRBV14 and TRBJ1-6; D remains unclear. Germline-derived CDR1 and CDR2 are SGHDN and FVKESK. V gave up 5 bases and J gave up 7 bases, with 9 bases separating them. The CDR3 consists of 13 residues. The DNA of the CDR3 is TGTGCCAGCAGCTACCTCGGGAATTCACCCCTCCACTTT. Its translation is CASSYLGNSPLHF.

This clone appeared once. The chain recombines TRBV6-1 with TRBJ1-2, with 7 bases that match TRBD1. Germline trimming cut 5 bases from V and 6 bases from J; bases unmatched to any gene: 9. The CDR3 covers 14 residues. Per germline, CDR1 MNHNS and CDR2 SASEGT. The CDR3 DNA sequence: TGTGCCAGCAGTTTTTCACAGGGGAACGATGGCTACACCTTC. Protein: CASSFSQGNDGYTF.

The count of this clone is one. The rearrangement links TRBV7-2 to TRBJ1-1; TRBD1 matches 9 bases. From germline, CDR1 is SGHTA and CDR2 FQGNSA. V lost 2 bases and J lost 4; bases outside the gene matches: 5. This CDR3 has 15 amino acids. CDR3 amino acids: CASSLQDRGGTEAFF. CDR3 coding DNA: TGTGCCAGCAGCTTACAGGACAGGGGAGGCACTGAAGCTTTCTTT.

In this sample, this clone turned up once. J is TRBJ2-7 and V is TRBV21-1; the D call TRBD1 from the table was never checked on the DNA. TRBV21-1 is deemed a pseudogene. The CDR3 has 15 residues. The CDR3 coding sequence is TGTGCCAGCAGCATTACAGGGAATCTTACCTACGAGCAGTACTTC. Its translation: CASSITGNLTYEQYF.

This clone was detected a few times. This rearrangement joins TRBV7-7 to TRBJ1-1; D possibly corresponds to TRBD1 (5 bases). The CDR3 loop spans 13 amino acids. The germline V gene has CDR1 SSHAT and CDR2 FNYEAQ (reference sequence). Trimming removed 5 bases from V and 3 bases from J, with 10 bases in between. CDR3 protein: CASSRGEDTEAFF. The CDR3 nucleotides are TGTGCCAGCAGCCGAGGGGAAGACACTGAAGCTTTCTTT.

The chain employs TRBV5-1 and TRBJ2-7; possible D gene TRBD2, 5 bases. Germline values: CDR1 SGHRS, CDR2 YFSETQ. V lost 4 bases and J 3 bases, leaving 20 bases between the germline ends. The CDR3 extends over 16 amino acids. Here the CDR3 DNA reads TGCGCCAGCAGCCGGGGTTTCCGTGGTAATCACTACGAGCAGTACTTC. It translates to CASSRGFRGNHYEQYF.

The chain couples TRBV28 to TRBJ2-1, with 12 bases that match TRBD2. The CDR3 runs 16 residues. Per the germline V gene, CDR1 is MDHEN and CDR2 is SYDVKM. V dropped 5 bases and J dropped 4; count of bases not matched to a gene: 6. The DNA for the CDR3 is TGTGCCAGCAGTACCGGACTAGCGGGGAATTACAATGAGCAGTTCTTC. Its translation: CASSTGLAGNYNEQFF.

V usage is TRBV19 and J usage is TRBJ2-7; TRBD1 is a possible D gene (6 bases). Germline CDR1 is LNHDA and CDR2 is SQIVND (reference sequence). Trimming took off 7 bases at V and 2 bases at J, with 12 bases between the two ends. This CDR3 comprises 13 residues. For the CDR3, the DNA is TGTGCCAGTAAACAGGGACGGACCTACGAGCAGTACTTC. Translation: CASKQGRTYEQYF.

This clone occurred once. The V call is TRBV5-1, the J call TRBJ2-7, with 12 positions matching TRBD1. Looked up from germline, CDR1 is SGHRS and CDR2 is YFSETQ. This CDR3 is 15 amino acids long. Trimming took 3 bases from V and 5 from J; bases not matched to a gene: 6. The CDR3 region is CASSSDGTGGDEQYF. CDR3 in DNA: TGCGCCAGCAGCTCGGACGGGACAGGGGGCGACGAGCAGTACTTC. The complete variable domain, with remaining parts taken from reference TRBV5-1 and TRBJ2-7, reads KAGVTQTPRYLIKTRGQQVTLSCSPISGHRSVSWYQQTPGQGLQFLFEYFSETQRNKGNFPGRFSGRQFSNSRSEMNVSTLELGDSALYLCASSSDGTGGDEQYFGPGTRLTVT.

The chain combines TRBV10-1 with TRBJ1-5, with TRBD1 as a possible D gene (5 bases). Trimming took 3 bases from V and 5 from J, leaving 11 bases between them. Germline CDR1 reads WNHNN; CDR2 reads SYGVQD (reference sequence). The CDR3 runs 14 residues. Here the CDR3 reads CASSDGGPDQPQHF. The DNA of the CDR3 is TGCGCCAGCAGTGACGGGGGTCCCGATCAGCCCCAGCATTTT.

The CDR3 DNA reads as TGTGCCAGCAGCTTAGGCGGGTATACGCAGTATTTT. Encoded protein: CASSLGGYTQYF. V and J are TRBV7-2 and TRBJ2-3; D perhaps matches TRBD2 (5 bases). Germline V CDR1 and CDR2: SGHTA, FQGNSA. Trimming cost V 1 base and J 7 bases, with 6 bases left between them. This CDR3 is built from 12 residues.

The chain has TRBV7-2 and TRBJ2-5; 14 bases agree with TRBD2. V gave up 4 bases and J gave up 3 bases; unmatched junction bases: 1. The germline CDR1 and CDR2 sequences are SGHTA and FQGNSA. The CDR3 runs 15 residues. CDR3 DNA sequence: TGTGCCAGCAGCTCGGGACTAGCGGGGGAAGAGACCCAGTACTTC. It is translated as CASSSGLAGEETQYF.

The CDR3 DNA follows: TGTGCCAGCAGCTTAGATATCACTTATGGCTACACCTTC. Protein product: CASSLDITYGYTF. The chain uses TRBV7-8 and TRBJ1-2; D not resolved. The CDR3 sequence is 13 residues long. CDR1 is SGHVS and CDR2 is FQNEAQ in the germline V gene. V was trimmed by 1 base and J by 5 bases, leaving 8 bases between them.

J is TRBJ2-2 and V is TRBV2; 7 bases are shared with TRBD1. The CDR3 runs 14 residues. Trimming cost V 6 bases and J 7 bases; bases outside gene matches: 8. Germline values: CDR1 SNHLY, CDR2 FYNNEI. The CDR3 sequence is CASRPTGSDGELFF. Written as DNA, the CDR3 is TGTGCCAGCAGACCGACAGGGTCGGACGGGGAGCTGTTTTTT.

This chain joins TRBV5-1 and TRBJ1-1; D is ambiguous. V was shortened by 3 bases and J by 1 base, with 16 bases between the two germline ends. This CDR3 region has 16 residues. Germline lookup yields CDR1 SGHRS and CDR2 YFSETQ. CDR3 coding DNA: TGCGCCAGCAGCTCGGCCCCCTCGTGGGGGAACACTGAAGCTTTCTTT. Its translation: CASSSAPSWGNTEAFF.